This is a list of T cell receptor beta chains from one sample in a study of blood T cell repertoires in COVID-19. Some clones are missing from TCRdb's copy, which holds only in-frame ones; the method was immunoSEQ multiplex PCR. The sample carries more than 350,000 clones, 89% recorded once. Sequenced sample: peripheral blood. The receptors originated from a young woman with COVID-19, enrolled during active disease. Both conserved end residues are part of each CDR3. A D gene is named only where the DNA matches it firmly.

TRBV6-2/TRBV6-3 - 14 CASSYLAESYEQYF
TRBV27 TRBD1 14 CASSPGQGNQPQHF
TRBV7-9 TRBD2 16 CASSLGLATSYNEQFF
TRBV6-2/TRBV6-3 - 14 CASSPAGNIPLLPF
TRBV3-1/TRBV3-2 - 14 CASSPDSRNQPQHF
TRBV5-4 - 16 CASSPRVAASTDTQYF
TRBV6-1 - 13 CASTTATLYGYTF
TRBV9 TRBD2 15 CASSVAGGAQETQYF
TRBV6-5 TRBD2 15 CASSYSSGSTDTQYF
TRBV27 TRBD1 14 CASSLTGGNEKLFF
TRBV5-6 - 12 CASSLRGYGYTF
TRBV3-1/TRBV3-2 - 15 CASSQRGHVGNTIYF
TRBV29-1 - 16 CSVDNGLAGTNYGYTF
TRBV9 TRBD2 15 CASSVGVLAFDTQYF
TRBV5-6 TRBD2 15 CASSPGGGPPNEQFF
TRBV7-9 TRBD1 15 CASSPHRDRGSEQYF
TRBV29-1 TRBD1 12 CSVSVQGGEAFF
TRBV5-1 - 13 CASSEVGGYEQYF
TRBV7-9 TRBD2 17 CASSPGTSGIQVAAQYF
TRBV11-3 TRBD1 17 CASSPGTGGDLYYGYTF
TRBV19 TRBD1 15 CASSPAGTGGYGYTF
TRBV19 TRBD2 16 CASSDKTSGVTDTQYF
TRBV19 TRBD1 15 CASTTGQGALYGYTF
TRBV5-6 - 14 CASSRGWLTYEQYF
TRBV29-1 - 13 CSVESQGGTEAFF
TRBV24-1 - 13 CATSWTSTDTQYF
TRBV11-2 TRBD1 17 CASSLAMGGQAITEAFF
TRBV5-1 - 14 CASSPGQNTGELFF
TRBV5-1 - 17 CASSSPSPRVGKETQYF
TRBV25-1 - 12 CASSDGGLEQYF
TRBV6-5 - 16 CASSYTSYRDTGELFF
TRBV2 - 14 CASRRDTPNEKLFF
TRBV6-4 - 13 CASSDRANTEAFF
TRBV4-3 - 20 CASSQGGPEQPQRDSYEQYF
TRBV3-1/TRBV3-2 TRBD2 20 CASSQQVSVRTRADDNEQFF
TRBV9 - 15 CASSVQCRERPAEFF
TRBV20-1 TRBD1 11 CSASGGNEQFF
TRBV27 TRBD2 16 CASSFRAGEGTGELFF
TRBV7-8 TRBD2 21 CASSFNRVTLAGGSTYNEQFF
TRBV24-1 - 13 CATSDPGDGEQFF
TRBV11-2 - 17 CASSSGRGAGTNEKLFF
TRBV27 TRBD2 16 CASSPIAGLAAYEQYF
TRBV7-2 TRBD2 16 CASSSGLAGVQETQYF
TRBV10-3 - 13 CAISESSVNGYTF
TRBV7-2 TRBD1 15 CASSFRQGVSTEAFF
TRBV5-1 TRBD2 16 CASSPGWREVTGELFF
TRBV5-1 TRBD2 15 CASSATGGTHNEQFF
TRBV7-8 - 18 CASSPLGAAPYSNQPQHF
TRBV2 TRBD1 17 CASKWPRQGANTGELFF
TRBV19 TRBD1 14 CASSIGTGGDEQYF
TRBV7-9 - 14 CASSFHDSLGTQYF
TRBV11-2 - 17 CASSLGYTAGLGVEQFF
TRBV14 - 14 CASSQASGESPLHF